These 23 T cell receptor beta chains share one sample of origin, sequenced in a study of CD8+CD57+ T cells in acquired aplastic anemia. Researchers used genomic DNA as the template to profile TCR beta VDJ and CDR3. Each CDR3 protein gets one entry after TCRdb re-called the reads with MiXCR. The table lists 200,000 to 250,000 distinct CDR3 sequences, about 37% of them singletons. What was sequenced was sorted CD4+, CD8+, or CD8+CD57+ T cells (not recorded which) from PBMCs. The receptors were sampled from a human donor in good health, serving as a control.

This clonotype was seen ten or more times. The CDR3 region is CASSLEGGNTDTQYF. CDR3 DNA sequence: TGTGCCAGCAGCTTGGAGGGGGGCAACACAGATACGCAGTATTTT. The rearrangement uses TRBV5-5 and TRBJ2-3, with D perhaps assigned TRBD1 or TRBD2 (6 bases each). CDR1 and CDR2 from the germline V gene are SGHKS and YYEKEE (reference sequence). The V end was cut by 0 bases, the J end by 2 bases, with 10 bases between. CDR3 length: 15 amino acids.

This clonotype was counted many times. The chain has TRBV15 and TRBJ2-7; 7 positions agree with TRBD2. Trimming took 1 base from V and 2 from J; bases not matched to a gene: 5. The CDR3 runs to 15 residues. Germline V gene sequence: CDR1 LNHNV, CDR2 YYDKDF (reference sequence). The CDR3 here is CATSRGRGDTYEQYF. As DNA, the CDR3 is TGTGCCACCAGCAGAGGTCGGGGGGATACCTACGAGCAGTACTTC.

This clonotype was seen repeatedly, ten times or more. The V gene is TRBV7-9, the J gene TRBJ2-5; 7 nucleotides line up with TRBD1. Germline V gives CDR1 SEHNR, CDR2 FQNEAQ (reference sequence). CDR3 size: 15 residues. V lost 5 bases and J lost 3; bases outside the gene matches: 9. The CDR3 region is CASSRTTGVEETQYF. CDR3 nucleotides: TGTGCCAGCAGCCGTACCACAGGGGTTGAAGAGACCCAGTACTTC.

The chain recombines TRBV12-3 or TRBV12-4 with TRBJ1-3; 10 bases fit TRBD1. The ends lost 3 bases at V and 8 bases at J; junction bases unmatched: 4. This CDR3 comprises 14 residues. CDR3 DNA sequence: TGTGCCAGCAGTTTTAAGACAGGGGGCTACACCATATATTTT. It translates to CASSFKTGGYTIYF.

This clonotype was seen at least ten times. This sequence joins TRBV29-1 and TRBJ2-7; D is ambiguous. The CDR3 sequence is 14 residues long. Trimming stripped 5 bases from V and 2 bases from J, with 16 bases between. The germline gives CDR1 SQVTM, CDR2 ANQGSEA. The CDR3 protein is CSVRLKGKPYEQYF. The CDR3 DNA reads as TGCAGCGTTCGATTAAAGGGAAAACCCTACGAGCAGTACTTC.

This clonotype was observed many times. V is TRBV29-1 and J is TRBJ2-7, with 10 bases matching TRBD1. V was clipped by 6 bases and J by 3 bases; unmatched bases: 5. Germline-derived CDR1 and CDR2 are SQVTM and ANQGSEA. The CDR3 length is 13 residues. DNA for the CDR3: TGCAGCGTCGGGACAGGGGTTGTCTACGAGCAGTACTTC. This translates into CSVGTGVVYEQYF.

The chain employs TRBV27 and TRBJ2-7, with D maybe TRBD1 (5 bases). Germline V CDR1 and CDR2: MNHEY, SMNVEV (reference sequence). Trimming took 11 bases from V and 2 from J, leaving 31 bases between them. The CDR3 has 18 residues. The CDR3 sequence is CAQQFKRLQAPNTYEQYF. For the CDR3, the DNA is TGTGCCCAGCAGTTTAAAAGGTTACAGGCGCCCAATACCTACGAGCAGTACTTC.

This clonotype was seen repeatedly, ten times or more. The CDR3: CASSLSSGSYYEQYF. The CDR3 DNA is TGCGCCAGCAGCCTGAGTAGCGGGAGTTACTACGAGCAGTACTTC. The chain joins TRBV5-1 to TRBJ2-7, with TRBD2 matching 9 bases. With 4 bases clipped from V and 3 bases from J, the junction kept 8 bases outside the gene matches. The CDR3 extends over 15 amino acids. Germline V CDR1 and CDR2: SGHRS, YFSETQ.

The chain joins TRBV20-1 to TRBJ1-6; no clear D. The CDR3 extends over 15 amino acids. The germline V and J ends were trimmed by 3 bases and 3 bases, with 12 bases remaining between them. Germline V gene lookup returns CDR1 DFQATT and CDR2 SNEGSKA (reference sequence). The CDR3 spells CSASSARHYNSPLHF. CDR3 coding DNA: TGCAGTGCTAGTTCGGCCAGGCACTATAATTCACCCCTCCACTTT.

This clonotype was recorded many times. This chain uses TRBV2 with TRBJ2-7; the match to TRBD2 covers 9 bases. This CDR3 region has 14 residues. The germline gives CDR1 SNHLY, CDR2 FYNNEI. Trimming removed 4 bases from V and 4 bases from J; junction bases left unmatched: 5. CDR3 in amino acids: CASSGDSGSYEQYF. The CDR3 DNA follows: TGTGCCAGCAGTGGGGATAGCGGGAGTTACGAGCAGTACTTC.

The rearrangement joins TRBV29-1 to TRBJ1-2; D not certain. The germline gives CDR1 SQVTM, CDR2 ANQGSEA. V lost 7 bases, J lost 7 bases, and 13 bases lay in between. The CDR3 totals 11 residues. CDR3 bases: TGCAGCGCCCGTCTATCGGGTGGCTACACCTTC. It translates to CSARLSGGYTF.

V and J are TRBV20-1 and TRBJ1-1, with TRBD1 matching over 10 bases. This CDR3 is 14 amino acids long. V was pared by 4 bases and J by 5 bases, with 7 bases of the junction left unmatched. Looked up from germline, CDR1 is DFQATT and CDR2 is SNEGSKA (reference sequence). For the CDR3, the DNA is TGCAGTGCTAAGACAGGGGGCATGGAGACTGAAGCTTTCTTT. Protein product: CSAKTGGMETEAFF.

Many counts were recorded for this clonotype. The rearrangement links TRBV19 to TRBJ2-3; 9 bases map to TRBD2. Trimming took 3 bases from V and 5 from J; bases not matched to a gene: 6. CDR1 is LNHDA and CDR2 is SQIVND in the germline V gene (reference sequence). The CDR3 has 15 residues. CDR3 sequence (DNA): TGTGCCAGTAGTATGGGGCGGGGGGGTATAGATACGCAGTATTTT. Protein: CASSMGRGGIDTQYF.

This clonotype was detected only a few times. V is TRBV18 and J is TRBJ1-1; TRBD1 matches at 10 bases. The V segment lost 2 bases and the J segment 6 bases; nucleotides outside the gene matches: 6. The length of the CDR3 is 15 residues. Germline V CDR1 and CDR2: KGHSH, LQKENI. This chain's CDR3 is CASSPGSTGGSEAFF. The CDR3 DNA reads TGTGCCAGCTCACCAGGTTCGACAGGGGGCTCTGAAGCTTTCTTT.

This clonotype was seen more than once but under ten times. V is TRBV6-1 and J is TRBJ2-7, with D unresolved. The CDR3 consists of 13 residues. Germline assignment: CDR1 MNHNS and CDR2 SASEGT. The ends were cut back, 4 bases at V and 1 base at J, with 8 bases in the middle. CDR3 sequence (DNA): TGTGCCAGCAGTGGAACCAGTTCCTACGAGCAGTACTTC. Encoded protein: CASSGTSSYEQYF.

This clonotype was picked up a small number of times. The CDR3 nucleotides are TGCAGTGCTAGAGATTTAACAGCCGGGGGGGAAAAACTGTTTTTT. It specifies CSARDLTAGGEKLFF. V and J are TRBV20-1 and TRBJ1-4, with D tentatively TRBD1 (5 bases). V was clipped by 0 bases and J by 8 bases, with 16 bases between them. Germline V gene data show CDR1 as DFQATT and CDR2 as SNEGSKA (reference sequence). The CDR3 loop spans 15 amino acids.

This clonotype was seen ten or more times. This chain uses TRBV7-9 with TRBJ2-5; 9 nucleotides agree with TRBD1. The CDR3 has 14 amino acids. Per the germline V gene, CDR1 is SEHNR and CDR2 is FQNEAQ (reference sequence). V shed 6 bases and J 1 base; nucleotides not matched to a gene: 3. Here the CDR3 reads CASRLDRGQETQYF. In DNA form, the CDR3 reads TGTGCCAGCAGACTGGACAGGGGCCAAGAGACCCAGTACTTC.

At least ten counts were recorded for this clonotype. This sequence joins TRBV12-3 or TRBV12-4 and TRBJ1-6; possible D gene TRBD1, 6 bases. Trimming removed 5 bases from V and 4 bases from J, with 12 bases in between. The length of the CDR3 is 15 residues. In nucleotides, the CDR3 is TGTGCCAGCAGTGAAGACAGGCGTTATAATTCACCCCTCCACTTT. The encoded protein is CASSEDRRYNSPLHF.

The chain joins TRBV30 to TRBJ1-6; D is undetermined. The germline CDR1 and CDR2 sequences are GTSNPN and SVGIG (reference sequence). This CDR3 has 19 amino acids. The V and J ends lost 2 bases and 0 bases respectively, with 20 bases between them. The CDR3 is CAWSHPLGRKSSYNSPLHF. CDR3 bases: TGTGCCTGGAGTCACCCTCTGGGGAGAAAAAGCTCCTATAATTCACCCCTCCACTTT.

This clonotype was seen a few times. The CDR3 sequence: CASSFYGGSNYGYTF. As DNA, the CDR3 is TGCGCCAGCAGCTTCTACGGAGGCAGTAACTATGGCTACACCTTC. This chain connects TRBV5-1 to TRBJ1-2; no firm D call. Germline CDR1 reads SGHRS; CDR2 reads YFSETQ. Trimming took off 2 bases at V and 1 base at J, with 12 bases between the two ends. The CDR3 is 15 amino acids.

CDR3 protein: CASSWTSGGVGQYF. The CDR3 nucleotides read TGTGCCAGCAGCTGGACTAGCGGGGGGGTGGGGCAGTATTTT. The chain couples TRBV7-2 to TRBJ2-3; 15 bases match TRBD2. CDR1 and CDR2 from the germline V gene are SGHTA and FQGNSA. The CDR3 contains 14 residues. V gave up 4 bases and J gave up 11 bases; unmatched junction bases: 4.

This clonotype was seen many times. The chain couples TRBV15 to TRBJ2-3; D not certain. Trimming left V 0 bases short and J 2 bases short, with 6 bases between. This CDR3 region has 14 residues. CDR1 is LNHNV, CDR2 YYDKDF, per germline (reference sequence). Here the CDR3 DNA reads TGTGCCACCAGCAGAGATGCAGCCACAGATACGCAGTATTTT. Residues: CATSRDAATDTQYF.

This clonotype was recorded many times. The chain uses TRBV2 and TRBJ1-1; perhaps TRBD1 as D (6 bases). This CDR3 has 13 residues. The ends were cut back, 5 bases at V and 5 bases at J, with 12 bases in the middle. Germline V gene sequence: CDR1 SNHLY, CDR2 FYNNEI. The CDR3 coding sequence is TGTGCCAGCAGTTCGCTACAGGGAACTGAAGCTTTCTTT. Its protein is CASSSLQGTEAFF.